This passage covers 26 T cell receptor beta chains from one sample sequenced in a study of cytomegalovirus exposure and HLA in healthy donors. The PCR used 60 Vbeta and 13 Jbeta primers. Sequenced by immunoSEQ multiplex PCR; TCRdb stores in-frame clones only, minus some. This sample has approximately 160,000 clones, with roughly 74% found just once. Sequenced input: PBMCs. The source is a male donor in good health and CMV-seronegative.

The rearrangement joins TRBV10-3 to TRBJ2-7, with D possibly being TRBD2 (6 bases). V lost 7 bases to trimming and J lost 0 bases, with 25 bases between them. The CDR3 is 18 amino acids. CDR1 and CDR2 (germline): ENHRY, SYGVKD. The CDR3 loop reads CAIKPAGFSGGGSYEQYF. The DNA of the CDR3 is TGTGCCATCAAACCCGCGGGATTCAGTGGCGGAGGCTCCTACGAGCAGTACTTC.

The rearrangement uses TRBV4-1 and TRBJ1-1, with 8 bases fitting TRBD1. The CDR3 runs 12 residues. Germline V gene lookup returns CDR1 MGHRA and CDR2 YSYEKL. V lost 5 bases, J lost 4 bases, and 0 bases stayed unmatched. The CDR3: CASSDRGTEAFF. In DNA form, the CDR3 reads TGCGCCAGCAGCGACAGGGGCACTGAAGCTTTCTTT.

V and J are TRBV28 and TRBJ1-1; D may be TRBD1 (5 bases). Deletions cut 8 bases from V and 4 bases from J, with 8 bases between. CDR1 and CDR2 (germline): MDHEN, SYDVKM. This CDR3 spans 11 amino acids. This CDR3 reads CASGQSTEAFF. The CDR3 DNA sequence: TGTGCCAGCGGACAAAGCACTGAAGCTTTCTTT.

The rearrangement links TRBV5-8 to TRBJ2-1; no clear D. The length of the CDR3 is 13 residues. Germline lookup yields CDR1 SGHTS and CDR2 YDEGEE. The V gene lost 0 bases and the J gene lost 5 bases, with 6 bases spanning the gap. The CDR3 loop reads CASSLVPNNEQFF. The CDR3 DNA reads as TGTGCCAGCAGCTTGGTCCCCAACAATGAGCAGTTCTTC.

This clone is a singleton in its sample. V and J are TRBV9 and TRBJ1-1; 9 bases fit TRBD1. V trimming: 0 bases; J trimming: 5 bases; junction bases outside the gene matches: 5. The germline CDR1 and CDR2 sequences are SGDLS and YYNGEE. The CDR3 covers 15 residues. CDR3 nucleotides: TGTGCCAGCAGCGTAGAAGGGACAGGGACGACTGAAGCTTTCTTT. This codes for CASSVEGTGTTEAFF.

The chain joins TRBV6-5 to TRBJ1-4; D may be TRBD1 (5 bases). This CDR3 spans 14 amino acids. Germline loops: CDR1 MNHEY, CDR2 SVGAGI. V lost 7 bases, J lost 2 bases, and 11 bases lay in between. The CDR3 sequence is CASTMTVTNEKLFF. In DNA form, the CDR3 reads TGTGCCAGCACCATGACAGTTACTAATGAAAAACTGTTTTTT.

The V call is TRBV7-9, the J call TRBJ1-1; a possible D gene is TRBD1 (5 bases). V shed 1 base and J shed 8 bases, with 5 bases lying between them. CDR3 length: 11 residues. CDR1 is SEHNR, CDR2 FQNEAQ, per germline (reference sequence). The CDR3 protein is CASSLGTEAFF. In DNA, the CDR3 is TGTGCCAGCAGCTTAGGGACAGAAGCTTTCTTT.

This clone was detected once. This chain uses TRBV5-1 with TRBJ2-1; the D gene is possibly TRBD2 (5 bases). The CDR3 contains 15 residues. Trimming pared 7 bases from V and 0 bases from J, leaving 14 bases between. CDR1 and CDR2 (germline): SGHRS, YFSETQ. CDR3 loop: CASHLGGGSYNEQFF. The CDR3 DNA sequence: TGCGCCAGCCACTTAGGCGGAGGCTCCTACAATGAGCAGTTCTTC. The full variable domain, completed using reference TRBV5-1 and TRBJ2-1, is KAGVTQTPRYLIKTRGQQVTLSCSPISGHRSVSWYQQTPGQGLQFLFEYFSETQRNKGNFPGRFSGRQFSNSRSEMNVSTLELGDSALYLCASHLGGGSYNEQFFGPGTRLTVL.

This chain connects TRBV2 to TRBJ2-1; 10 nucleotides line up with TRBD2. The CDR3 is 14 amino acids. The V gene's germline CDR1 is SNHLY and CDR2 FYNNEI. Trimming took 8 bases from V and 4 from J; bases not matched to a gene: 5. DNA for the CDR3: TGTGCCAGCCAACTAGCGGGGCGTTACAATGAGCAGTTCTTC. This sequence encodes CASQLAGRYNEQFF.

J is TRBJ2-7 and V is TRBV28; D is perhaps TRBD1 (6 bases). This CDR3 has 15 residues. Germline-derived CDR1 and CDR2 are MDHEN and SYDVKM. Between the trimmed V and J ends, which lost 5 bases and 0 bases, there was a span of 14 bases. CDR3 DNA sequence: TGTGCCAGCAGTACCACAGGGTTTGTCTCCTACGAGCAGTACTTC. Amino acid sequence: CASSTTGFVSYEQYF.

CDR3 region: CASSLAAGSFNNEQFF. CDR3 coding DNA: TGTGCCAGCAGCTTAGCGGCAGGGTCTTTTAACAATGAGCAGTTCTTC. This rearrangement joins TRBV7-9 to TRBJ2-1, with D perhaps TRBD1 (5 bases). From germline, CDR1 is SEHNR and CDR2 FQNEAQ (reference sequence). This CDR3 spans 16 amino acids. V was trimmed by 0 bases and J by 5 bases, leaving 14 bases between them.

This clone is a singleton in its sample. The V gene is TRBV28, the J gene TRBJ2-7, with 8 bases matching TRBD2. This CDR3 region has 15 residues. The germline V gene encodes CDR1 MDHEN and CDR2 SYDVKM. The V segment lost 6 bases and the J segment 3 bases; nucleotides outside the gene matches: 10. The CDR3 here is CASSPPVAGYYEQYF. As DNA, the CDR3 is TGTGCCAGCAGCCCTCCTGTAGCGGGGTACTACGAGCAGTACTTC.

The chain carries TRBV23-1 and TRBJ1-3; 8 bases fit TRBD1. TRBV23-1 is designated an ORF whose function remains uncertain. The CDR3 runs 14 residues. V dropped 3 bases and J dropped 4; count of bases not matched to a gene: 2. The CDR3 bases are TGCGCCAGCAGTCAGACAGGGGACGGAAACACCATATATTTT. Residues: CASSQTGDGNTIYF.

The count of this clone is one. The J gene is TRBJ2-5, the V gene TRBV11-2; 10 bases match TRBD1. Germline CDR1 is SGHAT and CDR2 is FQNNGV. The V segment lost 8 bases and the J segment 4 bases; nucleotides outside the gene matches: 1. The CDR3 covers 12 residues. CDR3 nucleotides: TGTGCCAGCGGACAGGGGGGAGAGACCCAGTACTTC. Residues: CASGQGGETQYF.

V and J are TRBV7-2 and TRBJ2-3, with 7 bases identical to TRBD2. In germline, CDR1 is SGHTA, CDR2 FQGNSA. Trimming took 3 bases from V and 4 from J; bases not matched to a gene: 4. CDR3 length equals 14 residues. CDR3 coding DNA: TGTGCCAGCAGCTTTGGCGGGAGTGCAGATACGCAGTATTTT. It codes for CASSFGGSADTQYF.

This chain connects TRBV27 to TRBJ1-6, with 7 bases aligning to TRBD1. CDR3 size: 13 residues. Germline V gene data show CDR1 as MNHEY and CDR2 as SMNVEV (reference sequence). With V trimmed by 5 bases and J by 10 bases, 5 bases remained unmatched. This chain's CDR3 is CASSRGQYSPLHF. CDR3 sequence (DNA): TGTGCCAGCAGTAGGGGACAGTACTCACCCCTCCACTTT.

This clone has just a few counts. The chain's CDR3 is CASSYTGGGGYTF. The CDR3 region has the DNA TGTGCCAGCAGTTATACAGGGGGCGGAGGCTACACCTTC. The chain carries TRBV6-6 and TRBJ1-2, with TRBD1 matching over 9 bases. CDR1 is MNHNY, CDR2 SVGAGI, per germline (reference sequence). The CDR3 has 13 residues. Trimming at V came to 3 bases and at J to 8 bases, leaving 4 bases not matched to a gene.

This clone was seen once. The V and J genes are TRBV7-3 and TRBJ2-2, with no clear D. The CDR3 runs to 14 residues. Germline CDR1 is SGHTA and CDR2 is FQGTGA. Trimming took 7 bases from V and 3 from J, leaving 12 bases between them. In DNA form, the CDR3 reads TGTGCCAGCACCCCCGAACCGGACACCGGGGAGCTGTTTTTT. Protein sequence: CASTPEPDTGELFF.

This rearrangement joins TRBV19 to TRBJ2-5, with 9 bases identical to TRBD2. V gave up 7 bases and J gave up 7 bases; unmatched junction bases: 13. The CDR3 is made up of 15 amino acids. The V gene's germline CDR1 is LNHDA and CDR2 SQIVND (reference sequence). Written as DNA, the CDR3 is TGTGCCAGTAAATTGGATGCGGGAGGGCAGGGGACCCAGTACTTC. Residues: CASKLDAGGQGTQYF.

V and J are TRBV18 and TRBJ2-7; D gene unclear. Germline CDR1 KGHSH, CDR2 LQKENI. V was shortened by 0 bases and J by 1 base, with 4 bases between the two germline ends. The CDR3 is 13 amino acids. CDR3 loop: CASSPPLSYEQYF. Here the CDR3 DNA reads TGTGCCAGCTCACCACCTCTTTCCTACGAGCAGTACTTC.

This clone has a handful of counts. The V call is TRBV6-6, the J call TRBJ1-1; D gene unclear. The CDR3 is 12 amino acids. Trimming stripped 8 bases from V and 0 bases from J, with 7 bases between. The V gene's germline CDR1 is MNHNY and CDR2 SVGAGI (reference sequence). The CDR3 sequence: CASGRLNTEAFF. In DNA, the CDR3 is TGTGCCAGCGGCAGGTTGAACACTGAAGCTTTCTTT.

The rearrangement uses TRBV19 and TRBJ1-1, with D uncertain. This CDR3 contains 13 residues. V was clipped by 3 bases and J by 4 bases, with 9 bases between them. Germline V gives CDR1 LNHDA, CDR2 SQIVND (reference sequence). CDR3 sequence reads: CASSIGGGTEAFF. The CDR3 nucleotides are TGTGCCAGTAGTATCGGCGGTGGCACTGAAGCTTTCTTT.

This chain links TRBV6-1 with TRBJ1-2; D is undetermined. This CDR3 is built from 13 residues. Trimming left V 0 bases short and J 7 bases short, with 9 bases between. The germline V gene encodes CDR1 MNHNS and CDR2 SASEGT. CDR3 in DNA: TGTGCCAGCAGTGAAGCCGGGGTGCGTGGCTACACCTTC. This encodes CASSEAGVRGYTF.

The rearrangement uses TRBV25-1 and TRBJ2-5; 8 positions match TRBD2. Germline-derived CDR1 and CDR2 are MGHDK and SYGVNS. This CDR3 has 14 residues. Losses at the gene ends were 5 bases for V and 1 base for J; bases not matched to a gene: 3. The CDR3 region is CASSRREGQETQYF. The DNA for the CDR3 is TGTGCCAGCAGTCGTCGGGAGGGCCAAGAGACCCAGTACTTC.

CDR3 sequence (DNA): TGTGCCAGCAGCGTAGGTGGGGGGATCACTGAAGCTTTCTTT. It codes for CASSVGGGITEAFF. The J gene is TRBJ1-1, the V gene TRBV9; D might be TRBD1 (5 bases). The CDR3 covers 14 residues. Germline V lookup: CDR1 SGDLS, CDR2 YYNGEE. With 0 bases removed from V and 4 bases from J, the gap between germline ends came to 10 bases. Looking up the rest from reference TRBV9 and TRBJ1-1 gives the full variable domain: DSGVTQTPKHLITATGQRVTLRCSPRSGDLSVYWYQQSLDQGLQFLIQYYNGEERAKGNILERFSAQQFPDLHSELNLSSLELGDSALYFCASSVGGGITEAFFGQGTRLTVV.

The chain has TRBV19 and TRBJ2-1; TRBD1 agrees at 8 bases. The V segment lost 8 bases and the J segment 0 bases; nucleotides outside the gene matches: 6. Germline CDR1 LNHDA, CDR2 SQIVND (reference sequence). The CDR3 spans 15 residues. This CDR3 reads CASQGDRSSYNEQFF. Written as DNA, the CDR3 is TGTGCCAGTCAGGGGGACAGGAGCTCCTACAATGAGCAGTTCTTC.